This T cell receptor beta chain was sequenced for a study of blood T cell repertoires in COVID-19 (dated by TCRdb to 2018 to 2021). Regarding the study in general: Collaborator samples came from the United States, Italy and Spain and covered acute and convalescent phases of COVID-19. The material from the prospective study consisted of cDNA or gDNA derived from T cells, B-cell-depleted T cells, or PBMCs. The dataset comprised deeply sampled blood TCRbeta repertoires from subjects exposed to, actively infected with, or recovered from COVID-19. The repertoires were released in a freely available public database intended as a resource for research on the immune response to SARS-CoV-2. Samples were obtained from the ongoing ImmuneRACE study (first 160 participants) and from 1,200 or so subjects provided by 6 global collaborators. The sample metadata nearly always contained a de-identified subject ID, COVID-19 status, age in years and sex. Where available, HLA class I and class II types were obtained from metadata supplied by the sample provider rather than from assay-based typing.

Deletion took 6 bases off V and 2 bases off J, with a span of 14 bases between the germline ends. Via the germline V gene (reference sequence), CDR1 is LNHDA and CDR2 SQIVND. Its CDR3 holds 14 amino acids, cysteine through phenylalanine. The entry retains the CDR3 DNA only, 42 bases that are in frame from base 1. Study-wide conclusions, independent of this receptor: Clinical and demographic metadata were provided uncurated, with the amount varying by source and participant.

TCRbeta CDR3 regions were amplified from genomic DNA by means of the immunoSEQ Assay, a bias-controlled multiplex PCR. For the original study's pipeline: Nucleated cell counts per sample were estimated from amplification of reference gene primers within the assay. Sequence reads were collapsed and filtered to measure the absolute abundance of every unique TCRbeta CDR3 rearrangement. For each sample, productive Simpson clonality was calculated as the square root of Simpson's diversity index across productive rearrangements. TCRdb stores this immuneACCESS table with in-frame sequences only. Part of the clones is absent; in the studies checked, under half of the shortfall reflects unresolved V genes, and no reason is known for the rest. V, J and clone size reflect that table, while D and trimming were determined from the DNA. This sample holds 250,000 to 300,000 clones; 70% to 90% were observed only once. The top ten clonotypes cover approximately 2% of the sample.

Notes on this clone: Its target antigen remains unknown. No much larger clone is present one base from it, and per-base qualities are unavailable.

Participants in the prospective study were enrolled through a virtual design, were aged roughly 18 to 100 years, and lived in about 25 United States geographic areas. Cohort assignment in the prospective study relied on participant-reported clinical history from a screening survey and a study questionnaire. ImmuneRACE Cohort 3 recovered participants were defined by two consecutive negative NP/OP PCR tests, healthcare professional clearance, or symptom resolution. In the prospective study, whole blood, serum and a nasopharyngeal or oropharyngeal swab were collected from each participant by mobile phlebotomists. Prospective study participants could optionally give additional blood draws and questionnaires over a roughly 2-month period. Prospective study blood samples were shipped either frozen or at room temperature before DNA extraction.

The sequenced material came from PBMCs or T cells enriched from blood (not recorded which). The sequence derives from a woman aged 50 to 60 who had recovered from COVID-19. The rearrangement joined TRBV19 to TRBJ2-7; TRBD2 is perhaps the D gene, given 6 matching bases. The bases read TGTGCCAGTAGCACGGGAGACATCGCCTACGAGCAGTACTTC. It translates to CASSTGDIAYEQYF.